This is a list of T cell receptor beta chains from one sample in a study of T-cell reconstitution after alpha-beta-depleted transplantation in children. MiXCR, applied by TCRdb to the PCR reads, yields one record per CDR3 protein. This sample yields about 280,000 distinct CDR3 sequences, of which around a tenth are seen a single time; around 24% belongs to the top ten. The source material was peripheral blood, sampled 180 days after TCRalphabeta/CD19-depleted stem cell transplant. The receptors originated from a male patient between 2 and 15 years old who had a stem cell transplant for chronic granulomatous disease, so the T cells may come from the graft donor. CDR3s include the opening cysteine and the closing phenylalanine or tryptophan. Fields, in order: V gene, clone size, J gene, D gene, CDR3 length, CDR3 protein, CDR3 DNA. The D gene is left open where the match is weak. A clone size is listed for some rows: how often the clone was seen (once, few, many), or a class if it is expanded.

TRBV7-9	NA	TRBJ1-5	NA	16	CASSLGGGLGSQPQHF	TGTGCCAGCAGCTTAGGGGGGGGCTTGGGCAGTCAGCCCCAGCATTTT
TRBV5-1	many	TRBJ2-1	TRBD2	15	CASSSGLAGINEQFF	TGCGCCAGCAGCTCCGGACTAGCGGGGATCAATGAGCAGTTCTTC
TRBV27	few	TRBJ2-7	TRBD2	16	CASSPTLPGGGGEQYF	TGTGCCAGCAGTCCCACTTTGCCGGGAGGGGGGGGCGAGCAGTACTTC
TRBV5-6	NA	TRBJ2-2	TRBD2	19	CASSLRAGGPSANTGELFF	TGTGCCAGCAGCCTCCGAGCGGGAGGGCCAAGCGCGAACACCGGGGAGCTGTTTTTT
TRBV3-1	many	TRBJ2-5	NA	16	CASSHRPPQRLETQYF	TGTGCCAGCAGCCACCGCCCCCCCCAGCGGCTGGAGACCCAGTACTTC
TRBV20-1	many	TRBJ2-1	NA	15	CSARALEGSYNEQFF	TGCAGTGCTAGAGCATTGGAAGGCTCCTACAATGAGCAGTTCTTC
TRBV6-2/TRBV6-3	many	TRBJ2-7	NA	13	CASNFGEGLEQYF	TGTGCCAGCAACTTCGGAGAGGGGCTCGAGCAGTACTTC
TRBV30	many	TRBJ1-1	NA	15	CAWREWDAMNTEAFF	TGTGCCTGGAGGGAATGGGACGCCATGAACACTGAAGCTTTCTTT
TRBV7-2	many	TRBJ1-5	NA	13	CASSQTTIQPQHF	TGTGCCAGCAGCCAAACAACTATCCAGCCCCAGCATTTT
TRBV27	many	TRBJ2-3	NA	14	CASSFDRLTDTQYF	TGTGCCAGCAGTTTCGACAGGCTCACAGATACGCAGTATTTT
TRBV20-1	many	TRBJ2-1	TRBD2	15	CSARTGTSNYNEQFF	TGCAGTGCTAGAACCGGGACTAGCAACTACAATGAGCAGTTCTTC
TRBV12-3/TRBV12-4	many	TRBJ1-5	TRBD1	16	CASSFGSGGELQPQHF	TGTGCCAGCAGTTTTGGGTCAGGGGGCGAGCTTCAGCCCCAGCATTTT
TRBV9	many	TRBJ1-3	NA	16	CASSVVPEVSGNTIYF	TGTGCCAGCAGCGTAGTTCCGGAGGTATCTGGAAACACCATATATTTT
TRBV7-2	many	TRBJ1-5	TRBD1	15	CASSLTGGGNQPQHF	TGTGCCAGCAGCTTAACAGGGGGCGGCAATCAGCCCCAGCATTTT
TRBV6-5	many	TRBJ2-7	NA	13	CASSYSRFSEQYF	TGTGCCAGCAGTTACTCGCGGTTCTCCGAGCAGTACTTC
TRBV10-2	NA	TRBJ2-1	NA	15	CASSEGGAVGNEQFF	TGCGCCAGCAGTGAGGGGGGGGCCGTAGGGAATGAGCAGTTCTTC
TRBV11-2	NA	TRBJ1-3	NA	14	CASSPRGSGNTIYF	TGTGCCAGCAGCCCCCGCGGCTCTGGAAACACCATATATTTT
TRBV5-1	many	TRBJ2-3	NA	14	CASSLAEGPLSLYF	TGCGCCAGCAGCTTGGCCGAGGGACCCCTCAGTTTGTATTTT
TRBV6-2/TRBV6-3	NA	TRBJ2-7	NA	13	CASSYSMYYEQYF	TGTGCCAGCAGTTACTCGATGTACTACGAGCAGTACTTC
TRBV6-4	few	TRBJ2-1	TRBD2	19	CASSPQSPELAGGRNEQFF	TGTGCCAGCAGTCCGCAATCCCCAGAACTAGCGGGGGGTCGCAATGAGCAGTTCTTC
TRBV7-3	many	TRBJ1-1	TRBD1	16	CASSQREGAVDTEAFF	TGTGCCAGCAGCCAGAGGGAGGGGGCGGTGGACACTGAAGCTTTCTTT
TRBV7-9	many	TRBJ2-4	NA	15	CASSPETGWLNIQYF	TGTGCCAGCAGCCCGGAGACAGGCTGGCTGAACATTCAGTACTTC
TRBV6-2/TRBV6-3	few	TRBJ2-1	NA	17	CASSDRKTGYRTNEQFF	TGTGCCAGCAGTGACCGGAAAACAGGATATAGGACCAATGAGCAGTTCTTC
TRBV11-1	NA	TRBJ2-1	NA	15	CASSPVGGPYNEQFF	TGTGCCAGCAGCCCCGTAGGGGGACCCTACAATGAGCAGTTCTTC
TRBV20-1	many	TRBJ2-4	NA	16	CSAPGGKQLAKNIQYF	TGCAGTGCTCCCGGTGGGAAGCAGCTAGCCAAAAACATTCAGTACTTC
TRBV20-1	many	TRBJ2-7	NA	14	CSARAGVAPYEQYF	TGCAGTGCTAGAGCGGGAGTAGCTCCCTACGAGCAGTACTTC
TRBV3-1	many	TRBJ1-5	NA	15	CASTPGVFLNQPQHF	TGTGCCAGCACCCCGGGGGTCTTCCTCAATCAGCCCCAGCATTTT
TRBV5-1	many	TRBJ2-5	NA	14	CASSPQGLRETQYF	TGCGCCAGCTCCCCCCAGGGCTTAAGGGAGACCCAGTACTTC
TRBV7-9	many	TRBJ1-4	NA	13	CASSSDQHEKLFF	TGTGCCAGCAGCTCCGACCAGCATGAAAAACTGTTTTTT
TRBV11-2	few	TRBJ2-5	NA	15	CASSPPGPSQETQYF	TGTGCCAGCAGTCCACCCGGGCCTTCCCAAGAGACCCAGTACTTC
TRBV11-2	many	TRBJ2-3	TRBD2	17	CASSPGLAGGITDTQYF	TGTGCCAGCAGCCCTGGACTAGCGGGGGGTATCACAGATACGCAGTATTTT
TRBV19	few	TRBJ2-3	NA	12	CASSLIADTQYF	TGTGCCAGTAGTTTAATTGCAGATACGCAGTATTTT
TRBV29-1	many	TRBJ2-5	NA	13	CSATPGSQETQYF	TGCAGCGCGACCCCAGGGAGCCAAGAGACCCAGTACTTC
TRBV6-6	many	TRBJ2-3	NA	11	CASINTDTQYF	TGTGCCAGCATTAACACAGATACGCAGTATTTT
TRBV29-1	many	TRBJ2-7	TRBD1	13	CSVVGQGLGEQYF	TGCAGCGTTGTGGGACAGGGCCTCGGGGAGCAGTACTTC
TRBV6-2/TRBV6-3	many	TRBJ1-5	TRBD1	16	CASSGGRDSFNQPQHF	TGTGCCAGCAGCGGGGGCCGGGACAGCTTCAATCAGCCCCAGCATTTT
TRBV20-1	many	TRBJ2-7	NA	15	CSARAHGGPYGEQYF	TGCAGTGCTAGAGCCCATGGGGGACCCTATGGGGAGCAGTACTTC
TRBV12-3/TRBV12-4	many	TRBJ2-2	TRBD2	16	CASSERLAGPTGELFF	TGTGCCAGCAGCGAAAGACTAGCGGGTCCCACCGGGGAGCTGTTTTTT
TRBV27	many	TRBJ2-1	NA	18	CASSPSDQALSKYNEQFF	TGTGCCAGCAGTCCCTCCGATCAGGCCCTAAGCAAGTACAATGAGCAGTTCTTC
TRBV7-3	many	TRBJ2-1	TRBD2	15	CASSFRTSGNNEQFF	TGTGCCAGCAGCTTCAGGACTAGCGGAAACAATGAGCAGTTCTTC
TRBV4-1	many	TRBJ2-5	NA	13	CASSHQGRETQYF	TGCGCCAGCAGCCACCAGGGTAGGGAGACCCAGTACTTC
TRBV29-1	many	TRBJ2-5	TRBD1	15	CSVPGQGVFSETQYF	TGCAGCGTTCCGGGACAGGGGGTGTTCTCGGAGACCCAGTACTTC
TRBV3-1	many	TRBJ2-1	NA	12	CASSQIDNEQFF	TGTGCCAGCAGCCAAATAGACAATGAGCAGTTCTTC
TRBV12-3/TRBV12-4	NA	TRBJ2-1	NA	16	CASSPLVSPFGNEQFF	TGTGCCAGCAGCCCCCTGGTATCTCCTTTTGGGAATGAGCAGTTCTTC
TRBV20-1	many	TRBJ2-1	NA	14	CSARAWNSYNEQFF	TGCAGTGCTAGAGCCTGGAACTCCTACAATGAGCAGTTCTTC
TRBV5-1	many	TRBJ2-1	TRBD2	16	CASSLATGGPGNEQFF	TGCGCCAGCAGCTTGGCCACGGGGGGGCCCGGGAATGAGCAGTTCTTC
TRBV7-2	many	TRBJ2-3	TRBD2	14	CASKGGMRPDTQYF	TGTGCCAGCAAGGGAGGGATGCGACCAGATACGCAGTATTTT